The T cell receptor (beta chain) under discussion was sequenced for a study of shared clonotypes between healthy human individuals. A note on this clone: Its antigen is not identified.

At a deep level, the assay was run. Genomic DNA of each subset was evenly split across several immunoSEQ plates. The assay was immunoSEQ multiplex PCR, and TCRdb's table has in-frame clones only and misses some. Of about 2.1 million clones in the sample, 85% to 95% were seen once. Study-level results: A limitation of the genetic and exposure-history diversity represented arose from few donors.

The naive CD8 population came from CD45RO-negative cells selected for CCR7, without terminally differentiated effector memory CD45RA+ cells. The germline V and J ends were trimmed by 4 bases and 12 bases, with 31 bases remaining between them. Germline loops: CDR1 WNHNN, CDR2 SYGVQD (reference sequence). The CDR3 consists of 18 residues. The sample consisted of naive CD8+ T cells from PBMCs. The sequence was obtained from a young man in good health. Some clones in this sample may be carry-over from other donors' samples. The chain links TRBV10-1 to TRBJ2-1, with a possible D match to TRBD2 (5 bases). In DNA, the CDR3 is TGCGCCAGCAGTGGGTCTAGCATTGGGCCGGTGAATAAATTGAGGCAGTTCTTC. Encoded protein: CASSGSSIGPVNKLRQFF.